This TCR beta chain was identified in a study of T cell changes during pregnancy in multiple sclerosis. Clones were sequenced by immunoSEQ multiplex PCR, and TCRdb holds only the in-frame ones, with some missing. The table lists about 80,000 clones, approximately 90% of them singletons. V gave up 5 bases and J gave up 0 bases, with 14 bases separating them. This CDR3 region has 16 residues. Germline V CDR1 and CDR2: LGHNT, FRNRAP. This clone was observed a single time. The origin of this receptor is a female donor with multiple sclerosis, enrolled in a pregnancy study. This sample comprised peripheral blood, obtained before pregnancy. The rearrangement joins TRBV12-5 to TRBJ1-3; D perhaps matches TRBD1 (6 bases). The CDR3 spells CASGPGGPLSGNTIYF. Here the CDR3 DNA reads TGTGCTAGTGGTCCGGGGGGGCCCCTCTCTGGAAACACCATATATTTT.